This TCR beta chain was captured by sequencing in a study of control samples from healthy donors and cancer patients. The germline CDR1 and CDR2 sequences are GTSNPN and SVGIG (reference sequence). The CDR3 contains 13 residues. Trimming removed 1 base from V and 2 bases from J; junction bases left unmatched: 0. Method: immunoSEQ multiplex PCR; TCRdb's copy keeps in-frame clones and lacks some. The profile shows around 97,000 clones, about 89% of them singletons. The sequence was obtained from a man aged 55 to 70 with lung cancer. What was sequenced was PBMCs. The V call is TRBV30, the J call TRBJ2-5, with TRBD2 identical over 8 bases. CDR3 residues: CAWSAGGQETQYF. In DNA form, the CDR3 reads TGTGCCTGGAGTGCGGGGGGGCAAGAGACCCAGTACTTC.